This is a list of T cell receptor beta chains from one sample in a study of cytomegalovirus exposure and HLA in healthy donors. This table comes from immunoSEQ multiplex PCR, and its TCRdb copy is limited to in-frame clones, with some not included. The repertoire holds around 140,000 clones, with around 10% as singletons. The source material was PBMCs. The receptors were gathered from a man aged 50 to 60 in good health and CMV-seronegative. CDR3s include the opening cysteine and the closing phenylalanine or tryptophan. D genes are given only for firm matches. The size entry is marked missing in some rows and otherwise reads once, few, many or a size class.

V,D,J,size,CDR3,DNA
TRBV6-5,TRBD1,TRBJ1-4,-,CASRPQGAANEKLFF,TGTGCCAGCAGACCTCAGGGGGCCGCTAATGAAAAACTGTTTTTT
TRBV5-1,-,TRBJ1-1,-,CASSLSSVNTEAFF,TGCGCCAGCAGCTTGAGTTCAGTGAACACTGAAGCTTTCTTT
TRBV6-1,TRBD1,TRBJ1-2,-,CASSEADRVEGYTF,TGTGCCAGCAGTGAGGCCGACAGGGTTGAAGGCTACACCTTC
TRBV19,-,TRBJ2-5,-,CASSMAGTQETQYF,TGTGCCAGTAGTATGGCAGGAACCCAAGAGACCCAGTACTTC
TRBV7-3,TRBD2,TRBJ2-3,few,CASSYSGGTADTQYF,TGTGCCAGCAGCTATAGCGGGGGGACCGCAGATACGCAGTATTTT
TRBV10-3,-,TRBJ1-5,-,CAISEGGYNQPQHF,TGTGCCATCAGTGAGGGCGGCTATAATCAGCCCCAGCATTTT
TRBV7-3,-,TRBJ2-6,few,CASSPNSGANVLTF,TGTGCCAGCAGCCCTAACTCTGGGGCCAACGTCCTGACTTTC
TRBV23-1,TRBD2,TRBJ2-5,-,CASSSTSGTPETQYF,TGCGCCAGCTCCTCGACCAGCGGGACGCCAGAGACCCAGTACTTC
TRBV25-1,-,TRBJ1-1,-,CASRGGNTEAFF,TGTGCCAGCAGAGGAGGGAACACTGAAGCTTTCTTT
TRBV4-1,-,TRBJ1-5,-,CASSQVAGVNQPQHF,TGCGCCAGCAGCCAAGTAGCCGGGGTCAATCAGCCCCAGCATTTT
TRBV2,TRBD2,TRBJ2-3,-,CASRLAGVITDTQYF,TGTGCCAGCCGCCTAGCGGGAGTGATAACAGATACGCAGTATTTT
TRBV5-4,-,TRBJ1-2,few,CASSLDVASNYGYTF,TGTGCCAGCAGCTTGGATGTAGCATCTAACTATGGCTACACCTTC
TRBV6-1,-,TRBJ1-3,few,CASRAGVGNTIYF,TGTGCCAGCAGGGCAGGGGTCGGAAACACCATATATTTT
TRBV7-3,TRBD2,TRBJ2-7,few,CASSPGGGPSSYEQYF,TGTGCCAGCAGCCCCGGGGGGGGACCGAGCTCCTACGAGCAGTACTTC
TRBV27,-,TRBJ2-1,few,CASSPQGQGAFNEQFF,TGTGCCAGCAGTCCCCAGGGGCAAGGGGCCTTCAATGAGCAGTTCTTC
TRBV30,TRBD2,TRBJ2-1,-,CALTALGLAGGPFLKQSEQFF,TGTGCCTTAACGGCCCTTGGACTAGCGGGGGGGCCGTTCCTCAAACAATCTGAGCAGTTCTTC
TRBV7-8,-,TRBJ2-7,few,CASSQTIGDYEQYF,TGTGCCAGCAGCCAAACGATAGGAGACTACGAGCAGTACTTC
TRBV10-3,TRBD1,TRBJ2-7,many,CAIRLTGSSYEQYF,TGTGCCATCAGGCTGACAGGGAGCTCCTACGAGCAGTACTTC
TRBV19,-,TRBJ1-1,once,CASSLVMDLNTEAFF,TGTGCCAGTAGCCTGGTTATGGACTTGAACACTGAAGCTTTCTTT
TRBV11-2,-,TRBJ2-2,-,CASSPRRGTGELFF,TGTGCCAGCAGCCCCCGGCGGGGCACCGGGGAGCTGTTTTTT
TRBV6-5,TRBD1,TRBJ1-6,-,CASRTGTNNSPLHF,TGTGCCAGTAGGACAGGGACCAATAATTCACCCCTCCACTTT
TRBV7-9,-,TRBJ2-7,few,CASSLVGEEQYF,TGTGCCAGCAGCTTAGTCGGTGAAGAGCAGTACTTC
TRBV7-3,-,TRBJ2-5,few,CASSRGTEETQYF,TGTGCCAGCAGCCGCGGGACAGAGGAGACCCAGTACTTC
TRBV6-1,-,TRBJ1-1,few,CASRTVNTEAFF,TGTGCCAGCAGGACTGTGAACACTGAAGCTTTCTTT
TRBV5-5,TRBD2,TRBJ2-1,few,CASSTGGPYNEQFF,TGTGCCAGCAGTACGGGGGGGCCTTACAATGAGCAGTTCTTC
TRBV30,TRBD1,TRBJ1-1,few,CGWRGTGRISEAFF,TGTGGATGGAGGGGGACAGGGAGGATCTCTGAAGCTTTCTTT
TRBV9,-,TRBJ1-2,-,CASSVQSDYGYTF,TGTGCCAGCAGCGTACAATCGGACTATGGCTACACCTTC
TRBV7-8,TRBD2,TRBJ2-5,-,CASRFGREGETQYF,TGTGCCAGCAGGTTCGGGAGGGAGGGAGAGACCCAGTACTTC
TRBV4-1,TRBD2,TRBJ2-7,few,CASRQGAAGGPSYEQYF,TGCGCCAGCAGGCAAGGGGCAGCGGGGGGGCCCTCCTACGAGCAGTACTTC
TRBV2,-,TRBJ2-1,few,CASSKFDEQFF,TGTGCCAGCAGTAAATTCGATGAGCAGTTCTTC
TRBV7-6,TRBD2,TRBJ2-5,-,CASSPQTSGVGAQYF,TGTGCCAGCAGCCCCCAGACTAGCGGGGTTGGGGCCCAGTACTTC
TRBV25-1,TRBD1,TRBJ1-6,-,CASSAPTGGYSPLHF,TGTGCCAGCAGCGCACCGACAGGGGGGTATTCACCCCTCCACTTT
TRBV30,TRBD1,TRBJ1-4,few,CAWTGQANEKLFF,TGTGCCTGGACGGGACAGGCTAATGAAAAACTGTTTTTT
TRBV2,-,TRBJ1-2,few,CASTWDIYGYTF,TGTGCCAGCACCTGGGACATCTATGGCTACACCTTC
TRBV13,TRBD2,TRBJ2-1,few,CASSLVGSGRLYNEQFF,TGTGCCAGCAGCTTAGTGGGTAGCGGGAGGCTCTACAATGAGCAGTTCTTC
TRBV19,-,TRBJ2-3,-,CASSMVRGHPTDTQYF,TGTGCCAGTAGTATGGTAAGGGGCCACCCGACAGATACGCAGTATTTT
TRBV30,TRBD1,TRBJ1-5,few,CAWSGGENQPQHF,TGTGCCTGGTCAGGGGGCGAGAATCAGCCCCAGCATTTT
TRBV7-9,-,TRBJ2-5,few,CASSFNLLGETQYF,TGTGCCAGCAGCTTTAACCTCCTAGGAGAGACCCAGTACTTC
TRBV18,-,TRBJ1-2,few,CASSPRFQQGPLDGYTF,TGTGCCAGCTCACCGCGGTTCCAACAGGGACCCCTCGATGGTTACACCTTC
TRBV5-1,TRBD2,TRBJ2-5,few,CASSLEPSGSGTETQYF,TGCGCCAGCAGCTTGGAGCCTAGCGGGAGCGGGACGGAGACCCAGTACTTC
TRBV11-1,-,TRBJ2-7,-,CASSPTGTYTYEQYF,TGTGCCAGCAGCCCGACCGGGACATACACCTACGAGCAGTACTTC
TRBV7-3,-,TRBJ1-2,-,CASSLTADPGSTSSYTF,TGTGCCAGCAGCTTAACGGCCGATCCGGGTAGTACGTCTAGCTACACCTTC
TRBV10-3,TRBD1,TRBJ1-3,-,CAISETGAGNTIYF,TGTGCCATCAGCGAGACAGGGGCTGGAAACACCATATATTTT
TRBV7-2,-,TRBJ1-1,-,CASSSQGITEAFF,TGTGCCAGCAGTAGTCAGGGGATTACTGAAGCTTTCTTT
TRBV25-1,-,TRBJ1-2,-,CASGEQGRANYGYTF,TGTGCCAGCGGAGAACAGGGTCGGGCTAACTATGGCTACACCTTC
TRBV6-1,TRBD1,TRBJ2-1,few,CASTGTVEYNEQFF,TGTGCCAGCACCGGGACAGTTGAGTACAATGAGCAGTTCTTC
TRBV10-3,-,TRBJ2-7,few,CAISGRRTDLYDEQYF,TGTGCCATCAGTGGAAGGCGGACTGATCTGTACGATGAGCAGTACTTC
TRBV18,TRBD2,TRBJ2-7,-,CASSPSGAGGEQYF,TGTGCCAGCTCACCTTCGGGGGCGGGGGGCGAGCAGTACTTC
TRBV5-1,-,TRBJ2-5,-,CASSFLRDRQETQYF,TGCGCCAGCAGCTTCCTGCGGGACAGACAAGAGACCCAGTACTTC
TRBV7-8,-,TRBJ2-3,few,CASSLGGRGTQYF,TGTGCCAGCAGCTTAGGCGGCAGAGGTACGCAGTATTTT